This TCR beta chain is from a study of blood T cells in healthy people across ages. Concerning this clonotype itself: Its antigen is not identified.

The second PCR ran roughly 6 to 12 cycles with a sample-barcoded 5' primer and J-beta primers. All cDNA molecules were each tagged by a template-switch adaptor with 12 random nucleotides. Via MiXCR, TCRdb re-called the 5' RACE reads, giving one row per CDR3 protein. The sample lists around 1,500,000 distinct CDR3 sequences, 28% occurring once. Those donating, healthy Caucasian individuals from Russia, were aged about 6 to 90. Every donor contributed roughly 10 milliliters of peripheral blood by blood draw. CDR1 and CDR2 (germline): SGHVS, FQNEAQ. V shed 5 bases, J shed 0 bases, and the junction held 13 bases outside the gene matches. The CDR3 runs 18 residues. Regarding the study as a whole: Donor CMV status was unknown, possibly confounding expanded clonotype changes.

This clonotype was sampled from a woman aged 25-40 years in good health. Material: blood. The rearrangement joins TRBV7-8 to TRBJ2-1; 7 bases map to TRBD2. This CDR3 is CASSPGGIVSSSYNEQFF. The CDR3 DNA reads TGTGCCAGCAGCCCCGGGGGGATCGTATCGAGCTCCTACAATGAGCAGTTCTTC.